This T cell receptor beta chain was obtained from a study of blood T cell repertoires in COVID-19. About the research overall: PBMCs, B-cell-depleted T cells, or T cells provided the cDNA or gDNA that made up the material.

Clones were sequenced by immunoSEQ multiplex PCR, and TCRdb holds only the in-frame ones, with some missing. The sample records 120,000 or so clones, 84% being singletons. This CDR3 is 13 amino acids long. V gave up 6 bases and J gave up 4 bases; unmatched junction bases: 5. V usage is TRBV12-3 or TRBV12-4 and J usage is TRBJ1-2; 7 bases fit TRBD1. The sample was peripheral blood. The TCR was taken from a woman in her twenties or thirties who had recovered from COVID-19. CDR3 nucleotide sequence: TGTGCCAGCAGCTCCGACAGGGCCTATGGCTACACCTTC. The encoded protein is CASSSDRAYGYTF.